This is a list of T cell receptor beta chains from one sample in a study of shared clonotypes between healthy human individuals. The method was immunoSEQ multiplex PCR; TCRdb's version includes in-frame clones alone and lacks a portion of them. The table has 2 million to 2.5 million clones, about nine tenths seen once. The sequenced sample was naive CD4+ T cells from PBMCs. These TCRs come from a man younger than 35 in good health. Some clones in this sample may be carry-over from other donors' samples. Both conserved end residues are part of each CDR3. A D gene is named only where the DNA matches it firmly. Size is stated for part of the rows, as once, few or many counts, or as a class when the clone is expanded.

d_gene	v_gene	abundance	j_gene	CDR3nt	CDR3aa
.	TRBV28	.	TRBJ2-3	TGTGCCAGCAGTTCCCTGGGCGGGCCCACAGATACGCAGTATTTT	CASSSLGGPTDTQYF
.	TRBV9	.	TRBJ2-6	TGTGCCAGCAGCGTAGCCGGACCGGTAGTGCCTGGGGCCAACGTCCTGACTTTC	CASSVAGPVVPGANVLTF
TRBD1	TRBV6-5	once	TRBJ2-5	TGTGCCAGCAGTTACGTCCAGGGGGCCGAGACCCAGTACTTC	CASSYVQGAETQYF
TRBD1	TRBV15	.	TRBJ2-7	TGTGCCACCAGCAGAGGTGGGACAGGGCTTTACGAGCAGTACTTC	CATSRGGTGLYEQYF
.	TRBV28	.	TRBJ1-1	TGTGCCAGCAGTTTAGGGATATCTGAAGCTTTCTTT	CASSLGISEAFF
.	TRBV6-1	.	TRBJ1-2	TGTGCCAGCAGTGGGTGGGGGTCCCCCTTCGGCTACACCTTC	CASSGWGSPFGYTF
.	TRBV28	.	TRBJ1-3	TGTGCCAGCAGTACTGCTGGGGGAAACACCATATATTTT	CASSTAGGNTIYF
.	TRBV1	.	TRBJ2-4	TGCACCAGCAGCCCAACTAGCGAAATCTGTGCCAAAAACATTCAGTACTTC	CTSSPTSEICAKNIQYF
.	TRBV7-2	.	TRBJ2-7	TGTGCCAGCAGCCAAACTAGGCTAACCTACGAGCAGTACTTC	CASSQTRLTYEQYF
.	TRBV7-9	.	TRBJ1-1	TGTGCCAGCAGCTTTGGGACGAACACTGAAGCTTTCTTT	CASSFGTNTEAFF
.	TRBV5-4	.	TRBJ2-1	TGTGCCAGCAGGCGAGGTGGAGGGCTAGCGATTGCCTACAATGAGCAGTTCTTC	CASRRGGGLAIAYNEQFF
.	TRBV28	.	TRBJ1-1	TGTGCCAGCAGGAGGGGGAGGTGGACTGAAGCTTTCTTT	CASRRGRWTEAFF
TRBD1	TRBV9	.	TRBJ2-7	TGTGCCAGCAGCGTTGGACAGGGGGATGGGGAGCAGTACTTC	CASSVGQGDGEQYF
.	TRBV7-2	.	TRBJ1-2	TGTGCCAGCAGCCCGGGGCGGGGCTACACCTTC	CASSPGRGYTF
.	TRBV28	.	TRBJ2-3	TGTGCCAGCAGTAGGGGGCTTGCTTTCCCGGACTACACAGATACGCAGTATTTT	CASSRGLAFPDYTDTQYF
TRBD2	TRBV5-1	.	TRBJ2-7	TGCGCCAGCAATCAGACCCCCCAACTAGCGGGATTCGAGCAGTACTTC	CASNQTPQLAGFEQYF
.	TRBV6-6	.	TRBJ2-1	TGTGCCAGCAGTAATCGCGGGACCCCCCCCTCCAATGAGCAGTTCTTC	CASSNRGTPPSNEQFF
TRBD1	TRBV9	once	TRBJ2-3	TGTGCCAGCAGCGCCCGGGACAGCGACACAGATACGCAGTATTTT	CASSARDSDTDTQYF
TRBD2	TRBV7-3	.	TRBJ2-3	TGTGCCAGCAGCCCCCGGGCTAGCGGGAGGGCACCAGATACGCAGTATTTT	CASSPRASGRAPDTQYF
.	TRBV7-8	.	TRBJ2-5	TGTGCCAGCAGCAGAAGCTCGGCTCGGGAGACCCAGTACTTC	CASSRSSARETQYF
.	TRBV5-1	.	TRBJ1-1	TGCGCCAGCAGCTTCCAGGAGAACACTGAAGCTTTCTTT	CASSFQENTEAFF
.	TRBV14	.	TRBJ2-1	TGTGCCAGCAGCCGCCCGGGGCAGGTTACGTCCAATGAGCAGTTCTTC	CASSRPGQVTSNEQFF
.	TRBV2	.	TRBJ2-5	TGTGCCAGCCACTTGACTGGTCTCCAAGAGACCCAGTACTTC	CASHLTGLQETQYF
.	TRBV19	.	TRBJ2-7	TGTGCCAGTAGTGATCGAGGCGAGCAGTACTTC	CASSDRGEQYF
.	TRBV19	.	TRBJ2-5	TGTGCCAGTAGTTGGGCGGGGACCGTCCAAGAGACCCAGTACTTC	CASSWAGTVQETQYF
TRBD2	TRBV18	.	TRBJ2-3	TGTGCCAGCTCACCGCGGGGGGCAGATACGCAGTATTTT	CASSPRGADTQYF
.	TRBV9	.	TRBJ2-2	TGTGCCAGCAGTACTCCATATAACACCGGGGAGCTGTTTTTT	CASSTPYNTGELFF
.	TRBV2	.	TRBJ2-3	TGTGCCAGCAGTGAGTTCCGGACCCTCTACCAAGACACAGATACGCAGTATTTT	CASSEFRTLYQDTDTQYF
.	TRBV7-3	.	TRBJ2-2	TGTGCCAGCAGCTTTAGCCCCGGGGAGCTGTTTTTT	CASSFSPGELFF
TRBD2	TRBV10-3	.	TRBJ2-3	TGTGCCATCGGATCCAGGGAGCGGGAGATAACGCAGTATTTT	CAIGSREREITQYF
TRBD2	TRBV5-4	.	TRBJ2-7	TGTGCCAGCAGCTCTGCTAGCGGGGCCTACTCCTACGAGCAGTACTTC	CASSSASGAYSYEQYF
.	TRBV2	.	TRBJ2-5	TGTGCCAGCAGGCTAGAATTGGTTCTGATTCAAGAGACCCAGTACTTC	CASRLELVLIQETQYF
.	TRBV11-1	.	TRBJ2-3	TGTGCCAGCAGCAGGGGCGGGGGCCGTGTTTCAGATACGCAGTATTTT	CASSRGGGRVSDTQYF
.	TRBV6-5	.	TRBJ1-2	TGTGCCAGCAGTTTGCCTGGTAGCTATGGCTACACCTTC	CASSLPGSYGYTF
.	TRBV9	.	TRBJ2-1	TGTGCCAGCAGCGTAGAGGAGATGAGGGGCTATGACGACAATGAGCAGTTCTTC	CASSVEEMRGYDDNEQFF
TRBD2	TRBV7-7	.	TRBJ2-5	TGTGCCAGCAGCCCGACTAGCGGGAGGGGAGAGACCCAGTACTTC	CASSPTSGRGETQYF
.	TRBV2	.	TRBJ2-5	TGTGCCAGCAGTGAAAATCAGGGGGGTGAGACCCAGTACTTC	CASSENQGGETQYF
TRBD1	TRBV5-1	.	TRBJ1-3	TGCGCCAGCAGCTTGTTGACAGGGGAAGGTGGAAACACCATATATTTT	CASSLLTGEGGNTIYF
.	TRBV28	.	TRBJ2-6	TGTGCCAGCAGGGGTTATAGGGGAGGCTCTGGGGCCAACGTCCTGACTTTC	CASRGYRGGSGANVLTF
TRBD1	TRBV7-9	.	TRBJ2-5	TGTGCCAGCAGTTTGACCGGGACAGGGGGTCAAGAGACCCAGTACTTC	CASSLTGTGGQETQYF
.	TRBV7-8	.	TRBJ2-7	TGTGCCAGCAGCTTAGTACCCACCTACGAGCAGTACTTC	CASSLVPTYEQYF
.	TRBV30	few	TRBJ2-6	TGTGCCTGGAATCTTCCTGGGGCCAACGTCCTGACTTTC	CAWNLPGANVLTF
TRBD1	TRBV7-3	.	TRBJ2-2	TGTGCCAGCAGCTTGCAGGGGGCTACCGGGGAGCTGTTTTTT	CASSLQGATGELFF
.	TRBV18	once	TRBJ2-3	TGTGCCAGCTCGCGTACCGACTGGGGAGATACGCAGTATTTT	CASSRTDWGDTQYF
.	TRBV30	.	TRBJ1-1	TGTGCCTGGAGTGTACACAGAGACACTGAAGCTTTCTTT	CAWSVHRDTEAFF
TRBD1	TRBV6-6	.	TRBJ1-1	TGTGCCAGCAGTTCAGGACAGGGGCCGGGCACTGAAGCTTTCTTT	CASSSGQGPGTEAFF
.	TRBV19	.	TRBJ2-5	TGTGCCAGTAGTATTCAGCGGCAAGGGACCCAGTACTTC	CASSIQRQGTQYF
.	TRBV5-1	.	TRBJ2-1	TGCGCCAGCAGCTTCGGCGGGGCTAGCGCTTACTCCTACAATGAGCAGTTCTTC	CASSFGGASAYSYNEQFF
.	TRBV5-6	.	TRBJ2-2	TGTGCCAGCAGCTTGGTGAGCGGGAACACCGGGGAGCTGTTTTTT	CASSLVSGNTGELFF
.	TRBV4-1	.	TRBJ2-5	TGCGCCAGCAGCCAAGGACCCCTCCCCGCCCTGGGAGAGACCCAGTACTTC	CASSQGPLPALGETQYF
.	TRBV7-9	few	TRBJ1-2	TGTGCCAGCAGCTTAGAGGGAGGCTATGGCTACACCTTC	CASSLEGGYGYTF